The 26 T cell receptor beta chains below come from one sample, sequenced in a study of response to subunit inactivated influenza vaccine. One entry per CDR3 protein results from TCRdb running MiXCR on the RT-PCR reads. The table records about 650,000 distinct CDR3 sequences, 15% to 18% of them present only once. The material sequenced was PBMCs from blood, taken 11 to 12 days after vaccination. The receptor set was obtained from a man aged 50-59 years who received an inactivated influenza vaccine.

There are a few counts of this clonotype. The chain is built from TRBV3-1 and TRBJ2-7; the match to TRBD1 covers 9 bases. J gave up 3 bases and V 1 base, and 4 bases lay outside the gene matches. The germline CDR1 and CDR2 sequences are LGHDT and YNNKEL (reference sequence). The CDR3 has 15 residues. CDR3 nucleotide sequence: TGTGCCAGCAGCCAAGCGGCGACAGGGGGCTACGAGCAGTACTTC. Amino acids: CASSQAATGGYEQYF.

This clonotype was counted only a few times. The V and J genes are TRBV20-1 and TRBJ2-5; D perhaps matches TRBD1 (6 bases). This CDR3 comprises 13 residues. Germline lookup yields CDR1 DFQATT and CDR2 SNEGSKA (reference sequence). Trimming took 3 bases from V and 0 from J, leaving 8 bases between them. CDR3 sequence (DNA): TGCAGTGCTAGCGGGACATACCAAGAGACCCAGTACTTC. Encoded protein: CSASGTYQETQYF.

The CDR3 sequence: CASSLDSGAQYF. CDR3 nucleotides: TGTGCCAGCAGCTTAGATTCTGGGGCGCAGTATTTT. This sequence joins TRBV7-9 and TRBJ2-3; D ambiguous. The CDR3 totals 12 residues. V dropped 1 base and J dropped 10 bases, with 9 bases sitting between them. Germline V lookup: CDR1 SEHNR, CDR2 FQNEAQ (reference sequence).

This clonotype has just one count. V is TRBV6-5 and J is TRBJ2-7, with 7 bases lining up with TRBD1. Unmatched junction bases numbered 15, after V lost 3 bases and J lost 4 bases. The CDR3 sequence is 17 residues long. Germline V gene lookup returns CDR1 MNHEY and CDR2 SVGAGI. The CDR3 is CASSYSRGQAGHYEQYF. CDR3 nucleotides: TGTGCCAGCAGTTATAGTAGAGGACAGGCCGGGCATTACGAGCAGTACTTC.

This clonotype was picked up a small number of times. The chain employs TRBV20-1 and TRBJ1-5; weak D call: TRBD1 (6 bases). Germline-derived CDR1 and CDR2 are DFQATT and SNEGSKA (reference sequence). V was cut by 5 bases and J by 4 bases, with 15 bases left in between. The CDR3 runs 14 residues. The CDR3 region has the DNA TGCAGTGCTTCCAGGGGCCAGCTTAATCAGCCCCAGCATTTT. Translation gives CSASRGQLNQPQHF.

This clonotype occurred many times. The rearrangement links TRBV5-6 to TRBJ1-3, with 9 bases lining up with TRBD1. After removal of 2 bases from V and 1 base from J, the junction contained 1 base not matched to a gene. This CDR3 has 15 amino acids. CDR1 is SGHDT and CDR2 is YYEEEE in the germline V gene. CDR3 region: CASSFGTGSGNTIYF. CDR3 DNA: TGTGCCAGCAGCTTCGGGACAGGGTCTGGAAACACCATATATTTT.

This clonotype was recorded only once. The chain carries TRBV5-1 and TRBJ2-3; perhaps TRBD1 as D (7 bases). The CDR3 extends over 15 amino acids. Germline CDR1 is SGHRS and CDR2 is YFSETQ. V lost 2 bases to trimming and J lost 2 bases, with 12 bases between them. The CDR3 reads CASSFSGGLTDTQYF. CDR3 sequence (DNA): TGCGCCAGCAGCTTCTCAGGGGGACTCACAGATACGCAGTATTTT. The whole variable domain, filled in from reference TRBV5-1 and TRBJ2-3, reads KAGVTQTPRYLIKTRGQQVTLSCSPISGHRSVSWYQQTPGQGLQFLFEYFSETQRNKGNFPGRFSGRQFSNSRSEMNVSTLELGDSALYLCASSFSGGLTDTQYFGPGTRLTVL.

The rearrangement links TRBV4-1 to TRBJ2-7, with 7 bases fitting TRBD1. V lost 1 base to trimming and J lost 0 bases; unmatched junction nucleotides: 6. Per germline, CDR1 MGHRA and CDR2 YSYEKL. The CDR3 loop spans 16 amino acids. The CDR3 region has the DNA TGCGCCAGCAGCCAAGGAACAGGGGTTGGCTCCTACGAGCAGTACTTC. It is translated as CASSQGTGVGSYEQYF.

This clonotype was seen a handful of times. The chain links TRBV9 to TRBJ2-3; 10 bases map to TRBD2. The ends lost 0 bases at V and 2 bases at J; junction bases unmatched: 6. CDR1 is SGDLS, CDR2 YYNGEE, per germline. The CDR3 totals 17 residues. The CDR3 here is CASSVGGLAGVTDTQYF. The CDR3 DNA reads TGTGCCAGCAGCGTAGGAGGGCTAGCGGGGGTCACAGATACGCAGTATTTT.

In its sample, this clonotype was seen a few times. The chain has TRBV12-3 or TRBV12-4 and TRBJ2-2, with 8 bases fitting TRBD1. After removal of 7 bases from V and 2 bases from J, the junction contained 6 bases not matched to a gene. CDR3 length: 15 residues. CDR3 DNA: TGTGCCAGCACTCTGACAGGGGATAACACCGGGGAGCTGTTTTTT. It encodes CASTLTGDNTGELFF.

Only a few counts were recorded for this clonotype. This sequence joins TRBV3-1 and TRBJ2-1; 13 bases map to TRBD2. This CDR3 has 21 amino acids. J gave up 3 bases and V 0 bases, and 14 bases lay outside the gene matches. Germline-derived CDR1 and CDR2 are LGHDT and YNNKEL (reference sequence). The CDR3 sequence is CASSQELAGLAGVTVYNEQFF. CDR3 bases: TGTGCCAGCAGCCAAGAACTTGCAGGACTAGCGGGAGTTACGGTCTACAATGAGCAGTTCTTC.

This rearrangement joins TRBV5-1 to TRBJ2-3, with a tentative D call TRBD1 (6 bases). Germline lookup yields CDR1 SGHRS and CDR2 YFSETQ. Trimming pared 7 bases from V and 0 bases from J, leaving 15 bases between. The CDR3 contains 15 residues. In nucleotides, the CDR3 is TGCGCCAGCTCAGAAACGGGACATAGCACAGATACGCAGTATTTT. Its protein is CASSETGHSTDTQYF.

This clonotype came up many times. The chain recombines TRBV27 with TRBJ1-3; no clear D. Germline V CDR1 and CDR2: MNHEY, SMNVEV (reference sequence). The CDR3 contains 14 residues. Deletions cut 2 bases from V and 3 bases from J, with 8 bases between. The CDR3 spells CASSLGGVGNTIYF. The DNA of the CDR3 is TGTGCCAGCAGTTTAGGCGGTGTTGGAAACACCATATATTTT.

This clonotype was seen only a few times. V and J are TRBV7-9 and TRBJ1-2; D uncertain. Germline V gene sequence: CDR1 SEHNR, CDR2 FQNEAQ (reference sequence). Trimming stripped 5 bases from V and 6 bases from J, with 22 bases between. The CDR3 has 16 residues. The CDR3 loop is CASSPILTLGYDGYTF. CDR3 in DNA: TGTGCCAGCAGCCCCATTCTGACTCTGGGGTATGATGGCTACACCTTC.

The V call is TRBV5-1, the J call TRBJ2-1; perhaps TRBD1 as D (6 bases). CDR3 length equals 15 residues. With 0 bases removed from V and 5 bases from J, the gap between germline ends came to 12 bases. CDR1 and CDR2 (germline): SGHRS, YFSETQ. The DNA of the CDR3 is TGCGCCAGCAGCTTGGAAGGGACATACAACAATGAGCAGTTCTTC. Amino acid sequence: CASSLEGTYNNEQFF.

The rearrangement joins TRBV9 to TRBJ2-2; D is unclear. Germline V gene data show CDR1 as SGDLS and CDR2 as YYNGEE. This CDR3 contains 16 residues. Trimming took off 4 bases at V and 4 bases at J, with 17 bases between the two ends. The DNA of the CDR3 is TGTGCCAGCAGCCTGCTCGCCACTCCTGTCACCGGGGAGCTGTTTTTT. It codes for CASSLLATPVTGELFF.

This clonotype was counted between two and nine times. The rearrangement links TRBV18 to TRBJ1-1; no definite D call. CDR3 size: 11 residues. The V gene's germline CDR1 is KGHSH and CDR2 LQKENI. The V and J ends lost 2 bases and 6 bases respectively, with 4 bases between them. The CDR3 DNA reads TGTGCCAGCTCACCAAACGCTGAAGCTTTCTTT. Translated: CASSPNAEAFF.

This chain joins TRBV27 and TRBJ1-6; no reliable D call. The CDR3 runs to 15 residues. Germline-derived CDR1 and CDR2 are MNHEY and SMNVEV (reference sequence). Trimming shortened V by 5 bases and J by 2 bases, and 10 bases separated the two germline ends. CDR3 amino acids: CASSRGHPYNSPLHF. The CDR3 DNA reads as TGTGCCAGCAGTCGAGGCCATCCCTATAATTCACCCCTCCACTTT.

V usage is TRBV7-9 and J usage is TRBJ2-7; the D gene is possibly TRBD1 (6 bases). CDR3 length: 16 amino acids. Germline loops: CDR1 SEHNR, CDR2 FQNEAQ (reference sequence). Trimming shortened V by 1 base and J by 0 bases, and 13 bases separated the two germline ends. CDR3 nucleotides: TGTGCCAGCAGCTTAGTGTGGACAGACAGCTCCTACGAGCAGTACTTC. Translation: CASSLVWTDSSYEQYF.

This clonotype has just a few counts. The rearrangement uses TRBV29-1 and TRBJ2-3; D remains unclear. Between the trimmed V and J ends, which lost 4 bases and 4 bases, there was a span of 15 bases. The CDR3 has 14 amino acids. Germline-derived CDR1 and CDR2 are SQVTM and ANQGSEA. DNA of the CDR3: TGCAGCGTTGCTCCGGATCGTGGGTCAGATACGCAGTATTTT. It translates to CSVAPDRGSDTQYF.

The chain is built from TRBV24-1 and TRBJ2-1, with D uncertain. The V end lost 0 bases, the J end lost 10 bases, and 9 bases lay between the germline ends. CDR3 size: 13 residues. Germline V gives CDR1 KGHDR, CDR2 SFDVKD. CDR3 nucleotides: TGTGCCACCAGTGATTTGAGGGCTCAAGAGCAGTTCTTC. Translation: CATSDLRAQEQFF.

Details on this clonotype: One base away lies a much larger clone, so this may be a sequencing read error. This rearrangement joins TRBV20-1 to TRBJ2-1; 7 bases map to TRBD2. CDR1 and CDR2 from the germline V gene are DFQATT and SNEGSKA (reference sequence). J gave up 4 bases and V 6 bases, and 15 bases lay outside the gene matches. This CDR3 comprises 16 residues. CDR3 nucleotides: TGCAGTGCCCCGGAGGAGGGGCGGGGGAATTACAATGAGCAGTTCTTC. Residues: CSAPEEGRGNYNEQFF.

This clonotype was found a few times. The V call is TRBV29-1, the J call TRBJ1-1, with 7 bases identical to TRBD1. This CDR3 region has 13 residues. The J segment lost 5 bases and the V segment lost 6 bases, leaving 9 bases of the junction unmatched. Germline V gene data show CDR1 as SQVTM and CDR2 as ANQGSEA. The CDR3: CSVERQGGTEAFF. The DNA of the CDR3 is TGCAGCGTAGAGAGACAGGGTGGAACTGAAGCTTTCTTT.

This clonotype was observed a handful of times. The chain is built from TRBV19 and TRBJ1-5; D remains unclear. This CDR3 has 14 amino acids. The germline CDR1 and CDR2 sequences are LNHDA and SQIVND (reference sequence). Trimming took 0 bases from V and 5 from J, leaving 8 bases between them. In DNA form, the CDR3 reads TGTGCCAGTAGTATAGAGTTGGCGGATCAGCCCCAGCATTTT. This sequence encodes CASSIELADQPQHF.

This chain links TRBV5-8 with TRBJ2-5; the D gene is possibly TRBD2 (5 bases). Germline CDR1 is SGHTS and CDR2 is YDEGEE. This CDR3 has 13 amino acids. Trimming cost V 2 bases and J 4 bases, with 9 bases left between them. The CDR3 region has the DNA TGTGCCAGCAGCTTACGGAGGACAGAGACCCAGTACTTC. Its protein is CASSLRRTETQYF.

This rearrangement joins TRBV7-9 to TRBJ1-2; tentatively, D is TRBD1 (5 bases). Germline CDR1 and CDR2: SEHNR and FQNEAQ (reference sequence). The CDR3 has 14 amino acids. Between the trimmed V and J ends, which lost 4 bases and 3 bases, there was a span of 12 bases. In nucleotides, the CDR3 is TGTGCCAGCAGCTCAGGAGGGGTTGACTATGGCTACACCTTC. Its protein product is CASSSGGVDYGYTF. Based on the CDR3 plus reference TRBV7-9 and TRBJ1-2, the full variable domain is DTGVSQNPRHKITKRGQNVTFRCDPISEHNRLYWYRQTLGQGPEFLTYFQNEAQLEKSRLLSDRFSAERPKGSFSTLEIQRTEQGDSAMYLCASSSGGVDYGYTFGSGTRLTVV.